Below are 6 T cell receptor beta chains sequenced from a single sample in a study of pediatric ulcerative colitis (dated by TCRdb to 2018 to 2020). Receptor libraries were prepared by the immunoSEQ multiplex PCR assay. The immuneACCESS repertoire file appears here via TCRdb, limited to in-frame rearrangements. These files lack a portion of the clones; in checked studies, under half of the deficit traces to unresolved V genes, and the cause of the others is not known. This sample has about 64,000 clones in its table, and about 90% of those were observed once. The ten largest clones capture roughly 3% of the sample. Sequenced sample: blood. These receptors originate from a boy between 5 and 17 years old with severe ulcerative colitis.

CDR3 DNA: TGTGCCAGCAGCTTAAGCGGGGATTTCAATGAGCAGTTCTTC. Amino acids: CASSLSGDFNEQFF. V and J are TRBV11-3 and TRBJ2-1; TRBD2 agrees at 7 bases. The CDR3 is 14 residues long. CDR1 and CDR2 (germline): SGHNT, YENEEA. The J segment lost 6 bases and the V segment lost 2 bases, leaving 4 bases of the junction unmatched. Complete variable domain (other parts from reference TRBV11-3 and TRBJ2-1): EAGVVQSPRYKIIEKKQPVAFWCNPISGHNTLYWYLQNLGQGPELLIRYENEEAVDDSQLPKDRFSAERLKGVDSTLKIQPAELGDSAVYLCASSLSGDFNEQFFGPGTRLTVL.

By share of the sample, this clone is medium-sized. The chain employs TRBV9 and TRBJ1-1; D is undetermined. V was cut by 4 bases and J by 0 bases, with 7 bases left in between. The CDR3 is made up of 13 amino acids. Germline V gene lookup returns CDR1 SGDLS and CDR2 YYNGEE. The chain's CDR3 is CASSPSMNTEAFF. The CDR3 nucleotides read TGTGCCAGCAGCCCCTCAATGAACACTGAAGCTTTCTTT.

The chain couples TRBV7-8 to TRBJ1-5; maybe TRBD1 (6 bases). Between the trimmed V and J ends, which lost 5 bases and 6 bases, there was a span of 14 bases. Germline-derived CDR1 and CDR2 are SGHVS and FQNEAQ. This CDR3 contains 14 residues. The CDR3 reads CASSPPTGTQPQHF. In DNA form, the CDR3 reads TGTGCCAGCAGCCCGCCAACAGGGACTCAGCCCCAGCATTTT.

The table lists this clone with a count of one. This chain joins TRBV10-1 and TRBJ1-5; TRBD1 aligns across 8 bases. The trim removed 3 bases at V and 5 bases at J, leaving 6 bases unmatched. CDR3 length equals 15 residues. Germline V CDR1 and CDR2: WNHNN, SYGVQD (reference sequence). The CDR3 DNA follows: TGCGCCAGCAGTGAATCAGGGGGCCTGGATCAGCCCCAGCATTTT. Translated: CASSESGGLDQPQHF.

CDR3 bases: TGCAGCGTTTCCATCCTCCGGGAATTTATGAACACTGAAGCTTTCTTT. Residues: CSVSILREFMNTEAFF. The chain uses TRBV29-1 and TRBJ1-1; D gene uncertain. The CDR3 consists of 16 residues. CDR1 and CDR2 from the germline V gene are SQVTM and ANQGSEA. The germline V and J ends were trimmed by 5 bases and 0 bases, with 19 bases remaining between them.

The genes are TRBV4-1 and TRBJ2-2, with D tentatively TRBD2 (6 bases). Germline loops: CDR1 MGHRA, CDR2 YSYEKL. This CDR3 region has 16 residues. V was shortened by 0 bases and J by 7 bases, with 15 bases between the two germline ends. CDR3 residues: CASSQDVGGEGGELFF. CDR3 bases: TGCGCCAGCAGCCAAGATGTCGGGGGAGAGGGCGGGGAGCTGTTTTTT.